Sequencing of this T cell receptor (beta chain) was carried out in a study of T cell responses to AZD1222 COVID-19 vaccine. General study results and limits: The sample set comprised mostly white British donors with more females, and clonal diversity was possibly underestimated.

Trimming took off 4 bases at V and 1 base at J, with 17 bases between the two ends. Germline V gene sequence: CDR1 MNHEY, CDR2 SVGEGT. The CDR3 runs 16 residues. Clones were sequenced by immunoSEQ multiplex PCR, and TCRdb holds only the in-frame ones, with some missing. Among more than 95,000 clones listed, around 87% were seen once. About this clone itself: As yet, its antigen is unknown.

V is TRBV6-2 or TRBV6-3 and J is TRBJ2-7, with a tentative D call TRBD2 (5 bases). Sequencing was performed on peripheral blood, taken on day 0 of AZD1222 vaccination. The sequence derives from an adult in good health. The CDR3 here is CASSSPSEAASYEQYF. The CDR3 DNA is TGTGCCAGCAGTTCCCCATCGGAGGCGGCTTCCTACGAGCAGTACTTC.